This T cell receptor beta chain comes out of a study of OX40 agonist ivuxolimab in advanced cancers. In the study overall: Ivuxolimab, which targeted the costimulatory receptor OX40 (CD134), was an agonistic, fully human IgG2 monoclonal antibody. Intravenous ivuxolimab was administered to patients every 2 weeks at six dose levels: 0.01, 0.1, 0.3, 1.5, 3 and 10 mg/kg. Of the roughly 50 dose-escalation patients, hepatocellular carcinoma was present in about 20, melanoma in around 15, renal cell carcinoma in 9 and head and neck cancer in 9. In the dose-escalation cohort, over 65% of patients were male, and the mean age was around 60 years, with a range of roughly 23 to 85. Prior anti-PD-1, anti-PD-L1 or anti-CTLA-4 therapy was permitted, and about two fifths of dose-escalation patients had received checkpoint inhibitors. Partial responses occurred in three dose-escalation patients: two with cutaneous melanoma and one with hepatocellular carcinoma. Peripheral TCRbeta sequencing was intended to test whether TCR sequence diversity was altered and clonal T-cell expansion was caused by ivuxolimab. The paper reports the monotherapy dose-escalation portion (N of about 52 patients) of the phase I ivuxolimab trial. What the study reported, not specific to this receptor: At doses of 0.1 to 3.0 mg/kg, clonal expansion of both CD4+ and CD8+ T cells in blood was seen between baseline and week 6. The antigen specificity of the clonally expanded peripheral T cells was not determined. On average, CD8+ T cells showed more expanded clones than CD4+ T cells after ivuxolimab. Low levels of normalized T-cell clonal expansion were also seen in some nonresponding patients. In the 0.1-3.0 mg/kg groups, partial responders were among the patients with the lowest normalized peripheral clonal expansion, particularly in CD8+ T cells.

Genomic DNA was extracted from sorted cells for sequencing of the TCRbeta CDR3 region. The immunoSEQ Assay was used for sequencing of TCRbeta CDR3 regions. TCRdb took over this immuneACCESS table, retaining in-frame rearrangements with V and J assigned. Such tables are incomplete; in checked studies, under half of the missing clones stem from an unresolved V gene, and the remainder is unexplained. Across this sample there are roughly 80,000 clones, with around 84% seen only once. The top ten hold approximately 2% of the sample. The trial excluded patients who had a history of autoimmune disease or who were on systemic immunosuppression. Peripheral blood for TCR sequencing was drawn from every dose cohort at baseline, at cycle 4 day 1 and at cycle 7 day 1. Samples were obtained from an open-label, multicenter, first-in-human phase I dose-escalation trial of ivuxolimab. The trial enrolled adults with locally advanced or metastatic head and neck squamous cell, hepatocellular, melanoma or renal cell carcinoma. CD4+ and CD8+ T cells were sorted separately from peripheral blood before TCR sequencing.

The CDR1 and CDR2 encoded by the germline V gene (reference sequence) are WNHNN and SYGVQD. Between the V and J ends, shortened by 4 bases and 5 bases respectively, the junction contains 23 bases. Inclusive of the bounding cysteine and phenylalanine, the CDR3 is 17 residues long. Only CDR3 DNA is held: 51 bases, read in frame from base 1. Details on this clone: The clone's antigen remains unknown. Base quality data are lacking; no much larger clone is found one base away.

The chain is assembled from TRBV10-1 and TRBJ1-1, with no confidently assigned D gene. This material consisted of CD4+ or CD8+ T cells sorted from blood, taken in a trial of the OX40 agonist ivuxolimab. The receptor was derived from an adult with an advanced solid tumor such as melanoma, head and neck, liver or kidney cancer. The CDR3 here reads CASSAGGALLGVTEAFF. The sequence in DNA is TGCGCCAGCAGTGCTGGTGGTGCCCTCCTAGGAGTGACTGAAGCTTTCTTT.